This TCR beta chain was found in a study of blood T cell repertoires in COVID-19. Profiling relied on immunoSEQ multiplex PCR, and the TCRdb table lists in-frame clones only, not all of them. Among approximately 180,000 clones listed, over 80% were seen once. V shed 4 bases and J shed 8 bases, with 17 bases lying between them. The CDR3 loop spans 15 amino acids. The germline CDR1 and CDR2 sequences are SGHTA and FQGNSA. The clonotype was recovered from a woman in her 70s with acute or convalescent COVID-19. Sequencing input: peripheral blood. The V gene is TRBV7-2, the J gene TRBJ1-4, with D possibly being TRBD1 (5 bases). DNA of the CDR3: TGTGCCAGCAGCTGGGGGGGGATGGCTGCCGAAAAACTGTTTTTT. This sequence encodes CASSWGGMAAEKLFF.